These 28 T cell receptor beta chains were all obtained from the same sample, sequenced in a study of long-term antiretroviral therapy in people with HIV. Assay version v3.0 of immunoSEQ was used, and it was run at survey level. Produced via immunoSEQ multiplex PCR; TCRdb's table is partial and in-frame only. The sample consists of roughly 20,000 clones, around nine tenths of them appearing once. The sample in question was unsorted PBMCs, obtained 0.5 years after starting antiretroviral therapy. All receptors come from a man aged 35 to 55 with HIV.

The V and J genes are TRBV7-9 and TRBJ1-4; D call uncertain. Germline V gene data show CDR1 as SEHNR and CDR2 as FQNEAQ (reference sequence). Trimming removed 3 bases at V and 2 bases at J, with 13 bases between. This CDR3 region has 16 residues. This CDR3 is CASSFWMSTTNEKLFF. As DNA, the CDR3 is TGTGCCAGCAGCTTCTGGATGAGTACCACTAATGAAAAACTGTTTTTT.

The rearrangement uses TRBV29-1 and TRBJ1-4; D may be TRBD1 (5 bases). CDR1 SQVTM and CDR2 ANQGSEA come from the germline V gene. V lost 4 bases to trimming and J lost 4 bases, with 7 bases between them. This CDR3 has 12 residues. The CDR3 protein is CSVGGLNEKLFF. The CDR3 nucleotides read TGCAGCGTTGGGGGCCTTAATGAAAAACTGTTTTTT.

This chain uses TRBV15 with TRBJ2-5; no reliable D call. Deletions cut 0 bases from V and 5 bases from J, with 7 bases between. The CDR3 runs 13 residues. Germline values: CDR1 LNHNV, CDR2 YYDKDF (reference sequence). The CDR3 region is CATSRESEETQYF. In DNA, the CDR3 is TGTGCCACCAGCAGAGAGAGTGAGGAGACCCAGTACTTC.

V and J are TRBV5-1 and TRBJ2-3; D is perhaps TRBD2 (5 bases). The germline V gene has CDR1 SGHRS and CDR2 YFSETQ. V was clipped by 9 bases and J by 0 bases, with 14 bases between them. There are 14 residues in the CDR3. Written as DNA, the CDR3 is TGCGCCACCACCCGGGAAGGCAGCACAGATACGCAGTATTTT. Translating gives CATTREGSTDTQYF.

The chain is built from TRBV11-2 and TRBJ2-1; D is ambiguous. V dropped 4 bases and J dropped 10 bases, with 8 bases sitting between them. CDR3 length equals 11 residues. Germline V gene lookup returns CDR1 SGHAT and CDR2 FQNNGV. CDR3 DNA: TGTGCCAGCAGCTCACAAATAGAGCAGTTCTTC. It encodes CASSSQIEQFF.

The V call is TRBV28, the J call TRBJ1-5, with D possibly matching TRBD1 (5 bases). Germline CDR1 is MDHEN and CDR2 is SYDVKM. The CDR3 loop spans 12 amino acids. Trimming stripped 4 bases from V and 9 bases from J, with 10 bases between. CDR3 coding DNA: TGTGCCAGCAGTTCAGGGTCTCGGCCCCAGCATTTT. Translated, it gives CASSSGSRPQHF.

With regard to this clone: At the DNA level, this CDR3 is encoded by other sequences in the same sample as well. This chain links TRBV11-1 with TRBJ2-7; TRBD2 aligns across 8 bases. Germline V CDR1 and CDR2: SGHAT, FQDESV (reference sequence). This CDR3 region has 15 residues. V was clipped by 3 bases and J by 0 bases; unmatched bases: 4. CDR3 loop: CASSFSGGPSYEQYF. In DNA, the CDR3 is TGTGCCAGCAGCTTCAGCGGGGGTCCCTCCTACGAGCAGTACTTC.

This sequence joins TRBV28 and TRBJ2-7, with TRBD1 matching 8 bases. Unmatched junction bases numbered 5, after V lost 4 bases and J lost 0 bases. In germline, CDR1 is MDHEN, CDR2 SYDVKM. CDR3 length equals 15 residues. The CDR3 region is CASSSKDRVSYEQYF. The CDR3 DNA sequence: TGTGCCAGCAGTTCCAAGGACAGGGTCTCCTACGAGCAGTACTTC.

This chain links TRBV11-2 with TRBJ2-7, with D perhaps being TRBD1 or TRBD2 (6 bases each). Trimming took 1 base from V and 2 from J, leaving 12 bases between them. The CDR3 loop spans 15 amino acids. Germline V gene data show CDR1 as SGHAT and CDR2 as FQNNGV. The CDR3 sequence: CASSLAPGAPYEQYF. CDR3 in DNA: TGTGCCAGCAGCTTAGCGCCGGGGGCGCCCTACGAGCAGTACTTC.

V gene TRBV5-5 combines with J gene TRBJ1-5; D uncertain. The CDR3 has 17 amino acids. Between the trimmed V and J ends, which lost 4 bases and 2 bases, there was a span of 19 bases. Germline loops: CDR1 SGHKS, CDR2 YYEKEE (reference sequence). The CDR3 DNA sequence: TGTGCCAGCAGCCCGAACCCGCAGGCGCATGGCAATCAGCCCCAGCATTTT. Protein product: CASSPNPQAHGNQPQHF.

The chain has TRBV6-4 and TRBJ1-4, with D perhaps TRBD1 (5 bases). The CDR3 is made up of 15 amino acids. Germline values: CDR1 MRHNA, CDR2 SNTAGT. Trimming pared 4 bases from V and 7 bases from J, leaving 16 bases between. The CDR3 loop is CASSVTEGRIEKLFF. CDR3 nucleotides: TGTGCCAGCAGTGTGACAGAGGGGAGGATTGAAAAACTGTTTTTT.

J is TRBJ2-1 and V is TRBV28, with D possibly matching TRBD2 (5 bases). Trimming cost V 2 bases and J 0 bases, with 5 bases left between them. This CDR3 has 14 amino acids. The germline gives CDR1 MDHEN, CDR2 SYDVKM. The CDR3: CASSLGLSYNEQFF. DNA of the CDR3: TGTGCCAGCAGTTTAGGACTCTCCTACAATGAGCAGTTCTTC.

The J gene is TRBJ1-6, the V gene TRBV7-9, with D tentatively TRBD1 (5 bases). Trimming removed 5 bases from V and 6 bases from J, with 17 bases in between. The CDR3 covers 16 residues. From germline, CDR1 is SEHNR and CDR2 FQNEAQ (reference sequence). CDR3 residues: CASSLQAGTPNSPLHF. The DNA of the CDR3 is TGTGCCAGCAGCCTCCAAGCCGGGACTCCTAATTCACCCCTCCACTTT.

This clone was seen a single time. The CDR3, as DNA: TGTGCCAGCGGACAATCTGGGTCTAGCACAGATACGCAGTATTTT. It encodes CASGQSGSSTDTQYF. The chain recombines TRBV28 with TRBJ2-3; D is perhaps TRBD1 (5 bases). The CDR3 spans 15 residues. Germline values: CDR1 MDHEN, CDR2 SYDVKM. V was cut by 8 bases and J by 0 bases, with 15 bases left in between. The full variable domain, its missing parts supplied by reference TRBV28 and TRBJ2-3, is DVKVTQSSRYLVKRTGEKVFLECVQDMDHENMFWYRQDPGLGLRLIYFSYDVKMKEKGDIPEGYSVSREKKERFSLILESASTNQTSMYLCASGQSGSSTDTQYFGPGTRLTVL.

This chain uses TRBV4-1 with TRBJ2-7, with 8 bases identical to TRBD1. Germline-derived CDR1 and CDR2 are MGHRA and YSYEKL. The CDR3 has 15 amino acids. The trim removed 1 base at V and 4 bases at J, leaving 6 bases unmatched. The CDR3 DNA is TGCGCCAGCAGCCAAGTGGCAGGGGGCCGATACGAGCAGTACTTC. This sequence encodes CASSQVAGGRYEQYF.

With regard to this clone: A read error may account for a junction end that differs from germline. The chain employs TRBV14 and TRBJ2-1, with TRBD2 identical over 13 bases. CDR1 SGHDN and CDR2 FVKESK come from the germline V gene. The CDR3 spans 16 residues. CDR3 residues: CASSPTSGRAYNEQFF. CDR3 nucleotides: TGTGCCAGCAGCCCAACTAGCGGGAGGGCCTATAATGAGCAGTTCTTC.

V is TRBV19 and J is TRBJ2-7, with 7 bases identical to TRBD1. The CDR3 is 15 residues long. V was clipped by 9 bases and J by 5 bases; unmatched bases: 16. CDR1 is LNHDA, CDR2 SQIVND, per germline (reference sequence). The CDR3 DNA reads as TGTGCCAGCAGGGGGATGGGAGCGTATAGGGACGAGCAGTACTTC. This sequence encodes CASRGMGAYRDEQYF.

This rearrangement joins TRBV14 to TRBJ2-7, with 7 bases that match TRBD1. Germline V lookup: CDR1 SGHDN, CDR2 FVKESK. CDR3 length equals 15 residues. Trimming removed 2 bases from V and 4 bases from J; junction bases left unmatched: 8. CDR3 sequence: CASSQTAGGLYEQYF. DNA of the CDR3: TGTGCCAGCAGCCAAACGGCAGGGGGTTTATACGAGCAGTACTTC.

CDR3 DNA: TGTGCCAGCAGTTTAATATTCAGGGGCTACGATTCACCCCTCCACTTT. Translated, it gives CASSLIFRGYDSPLHF. This sequence joins TRBV27 and TRBJ1-6; perhaps TRBD1 as D (6 bases). Per germline, CDR1 MNHEY and CDR2 SMNVEV (reference sequence). The CDR3 sequence is 16 residues long. Trimming left V 2 bases short and J 8 bases short, with 16 bases between.

The V gene is TRBV2, the J gene TRBJ2-7, with TRBD1 identical over 7 bases. The CDR3 is 12 residues long. The V gene's germline CDR1 is SNHLY and CDR2 FYNNEI. V trimming: 7 bases; J trimming: 4 bases; junction bases outside the gene matches: 4. CDR3 DNA: TGTGCCAGCACTGACAGGGTGTACGAGCAGTACTTC. Protein sequence: CASTDRVYEQYF.

The V and J genes are TRBV5-3 and TRBJ2-1; 7 bases are shared with TRBD2. TRBV5-3 is sorted into the ORF group, with uncertain function. The CDR3 runs 18 residues. Trimming at V came to 0 bases and at J to 6 bases, leaving 15 bases not matched to a gene. The CDR3 reads CARSLAPAGDRRGNEQFF. CDR3 nucleotides: TGTGCCAGAAGCTTGGCCCCCGCGGGGGATCGAAGAGGCAATGAGCAGTTCTTC.

J is TRBJ2-7 and V is TRBV5-1, with TRBD2 identical over 7 bases. Trimming at V came to 0 bases and at J to 4 bases, leaving 13 bases not matched to a gene. Germline loops: CDR1 SGHRS, CDR2 YFSETQ. CDR3 length equals 17 residues. The CDR3 spells CASSLDGTTLGVYEQYF. CDR3 in DNA: TGCGCCAGCAGCTTGGATGGGACTACCCTGGGAGTGTACGAGCAGTACTTC. Using reference TRBV5-1 and TRBJ2-7 for the parts outside the CDR3, the full variable domain is KAGVTQTPRYLIKTRGQQVTLSCSPISGHRSVSWYQQTPGQGLQFLFEYFSETQRNKGNFPGRFSGRQFSNSRSEMNVSTLELGDSALYLCASSLDGTTLGVYEQYFGPGTRLTVT.

There are a few counts of this clone. V gene TRBV6-1 combines with J gene TRBJ1-6; D is ambiguous. Trimming stripped 7 bases from V and 5 bases from J, with 6 bases between. The CDR3 totals 12 residues. CDR1 and CDR2 (germline): MNHNS, SASEGT. The CDR3 DNA sequence: TGTGCCAGCATGACAAATAATTCACCCCTCCACTTT. It encodes CASMTNNSPLHF.

The chain employs TRBV7-9 and TRBJ2-7; D might be TRBD2 (5 bases). The CDR3 has 12 residues. V lost 4 bases, J lost 5 bases, and 9 bases lay in between. CDR1 SEHNR and CDR2 FQNEAQ come from the germline V gene (reference sequence). In DNA form, the CDR3 reads TGTGCCAGCAGCTCGCGGGCCCACGAGCAGTACTTC. Amino acid sequence: CASSSRAHEQYF.

The chain couples TRBV30 to TRBJ1-6; D might be TRBD1 (6 bases). Trimming removed 3 bases at V and 7 bases at J, with 10 bases between. This CDR3 is built from 13 residues. CDR1 GTSNPN and CDR2 SVGIG come from the germline V gene (reference sequence). The CDR3 bases are TGTGCCTGGAGCGGACAGCCGAATTCACCCCTCCACTTT. As protein: CAWSGQPNSPLHF.

This clone appeared a few times. The J gene is TRBJ1-2, the V gene TRBV9; D is ambiguous. The V gene's germline CDR1 is SGDLS and CDR2 YYNGEE. The CDR3 is 15 amino acids. V was shortened by 0 bases and J by 9 bases, with 18 bases between the two germline ends. The CDR3 sequence: CASSVALFGEGRYTF. Written as DNA, the CDR3 is TGTGCCAGCAGCGTAGCGTTGTTTGGGGAGGGCCGCTACACCTTC. The variable domain in full, completed from reference TRBV9 and TRBJ1-2, reads DSGVTQTPKHLITATGQRVTLRCSPRSGDLSVYWYQQSLDQGLQFLIQYYNGEERAKGNILERFSAQQFPDLHSELNLSSLELGDSALYFCASSVALFGEGRYTFGSGTRLTVV.

The chain couples TRBV2 to TRBJ2-3, with D uncertain. The CDR3 has 11 residues. CDR1 and CDR2 from the germline V gene are SNHLY and FYNNEI. Trimming pared 4 bases from V and 6 bases from J, leaving 5 bases between. CDR3 region: CASSAKDTQYF. The CDR3 bases are TGTGCCAGCAGTGCGAAGGATACGCAGTATTTT.

This clone was detected once. The V and J genes are TRBV28 and TRBJ2-6; the match to TRBD1 covers 9 bases. The V segment lost 3 bases and the J segment 2 bases; nucleotides outside the gene matches: 2. Germline loops: CDR1 MDHEN, CDR2 SYDVKM. The CDR3 length is 16 residues. The CDR3 region has the DNA TGTGCCAGCAGTTTCCGGACAGGGGCTGGGGCCAACGTCCTGACTTTC. It specifies CASSFRTGAGANVLTF.